This entry features one TCR beta chain sequence. Its specificity is not known. The source of the sample is a study of cytomegalovirus exposure and HLA in healthy donors. Study results and caveats: A later analysis found common viral pathogens apparently linked to several of the most significant clusters.

The germline V gene has CDR1 GTSNPN and CDR2 SVGIG (reference sequence). The CDR3 spans 14 residues. The ends lost 4 bases at V and 1 base at J; junction bases unmatched: 6. PCR amplification relied on 60 Vbeta primers (plus 13 Jbeta primers). Sequenced by immunoSEQ multiplex PCR; TCRdb stores in-frame clones only, minus some. Its table records 56,000 or so clones. The sample was PBMCs. The chain is built from TRBV30 and TRBJ2-5; 7 bases agree with TRBD1. The receptor comes from a female donor in good health and CMV-seronegative. CDR3 amino acids: CAWTLGQPQETQYF. The CDR3 bases are TGTGCCTGGACGCTGGGACAGCCCCAAGAGACCCAGTACTTC.